The 11 T cell receptor beta chains below were found in one sample sequenced in a study of control samples from healthy donors and cancer patients. Sequencing used immunoSEQ multiplex PCR; TCRdb keeps in-frame clones, though not all of them. The profile shows 170,000 or so clones, around nine tenths of them singletons. The sequencing sample was made of blood. All receptors derive from a man aged 25 to 40 in good health.

The chain couples TRBV7-2 to TRBJ2-5; D tentatively reads TRBD1 or TRBD2 (6 bases each). This CDR3 spans 16 amino acids. Germline CDR1 reads SGHTA; CDR2 reads FQGNSA. V dropped 2 bases and J dropped 1 base, with 14 bases sitting between them. The CDR3: CASSLNRGATQETQYF. CDR3 nucleotide sequence: TGTGCCAGCAGCTTAAATAGGGGGGCTACCCAAGAGACCCAGTACTTC.

The V gene is TRBV12-5, the J gene TRBJ2-2; D not certain. Germline V CDR1 and CDR2: LGHNT, FRNRAP. Trimming pared 0 bases from V and 6 bases from J, leaving 14 bases between. The CDR3 runs to 16 residues. This CDR3 is CASGLVRPTSPGELFF. Written as DNA, the CDR3 is TGTGCTAGTGGTTTGGTCCGGCCAACAAGCCCCGGGGAGCTGTTTTTT. The full variable domain, in which reference TRBV12-5 and TRBJ2-2 provide the parts outside the CDR3, is DARVTQTPRHKVTEMGQEVTMRCQPILGHNTVFWYRQTMMQGLELLAYFRNRAPLDDSGMPKDRFSAEMPDATLATLKIQPSEPRDSAVYFCASGLVRPTSPGELFFGEGSRLTVL.

J is TRBJ1-2 and V is TRBV5-3; D remains ambiguous. TRBV5-3 is assigned to the ORF class and has an uncertain function. CDR3 length: 16 amino acids. V lost 0 bases and J 5 bases, leaving 17 bases between the germline ends. CDR3 protein: CARSLVPQLKVYGYTF. The CDR3, as DNA: TGTGCCAGAAGCTTGGTCCCCCAGCTTAAAGTTTATGGCTACACCTTC.

The CDR3 sequence: CASSWDRRQGAANEKLFF. CDR3 sequence (DNA): TGCGCCAGCAGCTGGGACAGACGCCAGGGGGCTGCTAATGAAAAACTGTTTTTT. The rearrangement links TRBV5-1 to TRBJ1-4; TRBD1 agrees at 8 bases. Trimming removed 3 bases from V and 3 bases from J; junction bases left unmatched: 13. CDR1 and CDR2 (germline): SGHRS, YFSETQ. The CDR3 has 18 amino acids. Looking up the rest from reference TRBV5-1 and TRBJ1-4 gives the full variable domain: KAGVTQTPRYLIKTRGQQVTLSCSPISGHRSVSWYQQTPGQGLQFLFEYFSETQRNKGNFPGRFSGRQFSNSRSEMNVSTLELGDSALYLCASSWDRRQGAANEKLFFGSGTQLSVL.

J is TRBJ2-1 and V is TRBV27; TRBD1 agrees at 7 bases. The germline gives CDR1 MNHEY, CDR2 SMNVEV (reference sequence). The CDR3 loop spans 15 amino acids. With V trimmed by 4 bases and J by 5 bases, 8 bases remained unmatched. As DNA, the CDR3 is TGTGCCAGCAGTTCGGACGGGACAGTGAACAATGAGCAGTTCTTC. This gives the protein CASSSDGTVNNEQFF.

Worth noting for this clone: The sample has other DNA sequences that encode this CDR3 too. The CDR3 sequence is CASSPGQGQETQYF. The CDR3 DNA follows: TGTGCCAGCAGCCCGGGACAGGGACAAGAGACCCAGTACTTC. The V and J genes are TRBV7-9 and TRBJ2-5; 9 positions match TRBD1. The CDR3 length is 14 residues. J was trimmed by 2 bases and V by 5 bases; bases with no gene match: 3. CDR1 and CDR2 from the germline V gene are SEHNR and FQNEAQ (reference sequence).

V is TRBV29-1 and J is TRBJ1-1; D uncertain. Trimming removed 5 bases at V and 2 bases at J, with 6 bases between. The CDR3 consists of 11 residues. The germline V gene encodes CDR1 SQVTM and CDR2 ANQGSEA. DNA for the CDR3: TGCAGCGTTATTCCTAACACTGAAGCTTTCTTT. Amino acid sequence: CSVIPNTEAFF.

The V gene is TRBV27, the J gene TRBJ1-1; 9 bases fit TRBD1. This CDR3 has 17 residues. V gave up 0 bases and J gave up 1 base; unmatched junction bases: 6. The germline V gene encodes CDR1 MNHEY and CDR2 SMNVEV (reference sequence). The CDR3 sequence: CASSLSAADRGNTEAFF. For the CDR3, the DNA is TGTGCCAGCAGTTTATCCGCCGCGGACAGGGGGAACACTGAAGCTTTCTTT.

This clone has a handful of counts. The V and J genes are TRBV7-2 and TRBJ2-5; D is unresolved. Looked up from germline, CDR1 is SGHTA and CDR2 is FQGNSA. The ends were cut back, 2 bases at V and 2 bases at J, with 21 bases in the middle. The CDR3 is made up of 18 amino acids. Here the CDR3 reads CASSLRWPTPATQETQYF. The CDR3 DNA reads as TGTGCCAGCAGCTTAAGGTGGCCAACTCCCGCGACTCAAGAGACCCAGTACTTC.

J is TRBJ1-1 and V is TRBV6-5, with D hard to call. Germline CDR1 is MNHEY and CDR2 is SVGAGI. This CDR3 region has 13 residues. V was trimmed by 7 bases and J by 5 bases, leaving 14 bases between them. The CDR3: CASKEASWTEAFF. The CDR3 DNA reads as TGTGCCAGCAAAGAGGCATCGTGGACTGAAGCTTTCTTT.

This chain links TRBV27 with TRBJ1-2; D is unclear. V was cut by 2 bases and J by 1 base, with 8 bases left in between. This CDR3 comprises 14 residues. CDR1 is MNHEY, CDR2 SMNVEV, per germline (reference sequence). For the CDR3, the DNA is TGTGCCAGCAGTTTAGATCGGCATAACTATGGCTACACCTTC. Its protein product is CASSLDRHNYGYTF.